This T cell receptor (beta chain) was sequenced in a study of PD-L1 blockade in urothelial cancer. Clones were sequenced by immunoSEQ multiplex PCR, and TCRdb holds only the in-frame ones, with some missing. The sample consists of about 38,000 clones, approximately 80% of them appearing once. This CDR3 spans 15 amino acids. Per germline, CDR1 MDHEN and CDR2 SYDVKM. V gave up 7 bases and J gave up 0 bases, with 15 bases separating them. V usage is TRBV28 and J usage is TRBJ2-5; D is undetermined. The sequenced sample was PBMCs, obtained around atezolizumab (anti-PD-L1) treatment. This sequence was found in a man in his 60s with urothelial cancer. For the CDR3, the DNA is TGTGCCAGCAAAAGTTATGGGCTGTACCAAGAGACCCAGTACTTC. It codes for CASKSYGLYQETQYF.